The 2 T cell receptor beta chains in this list originate from one sample, sequenced in a study of T cell responses to AZD1222 COVID-19 vaccine. Generated by immunoSEQ multiplex PCR, the TCRdb table keeps only in-frame clones and is missing some. The repertoire has tens of thousands of clones, about 90% of them found once; the top ten carry around a quarter. The sequences come from peripheral blood, collected 28 days after the second dose of the MenACWY control vaccine. These receptor sequences come from an adult who received the MenACWY meningococcal vaccine as a control.

This clone was seen just once. V gene TRBV5-1 combines with J gene TRBJ2-5; TRBD2 matches at 14 bases. The V gene's germline CDR1 is SGHRS and CDR2 YFSETQ. The CDR3 loop spans 15 amino acids. Trimming removed 5 bases from V and 4 bases from J; junction bases left unmatched: 4. CDR3 DNA: TGCGCCAGCAGTCGCGGGACTAGCGGGAGAGAGACCCAGTACTTC. Its translation: CASSRGTSGRETQYF.

The J gene is TRBJ2-1, the V gene TRBV27; TRBD1 might be the D (6 bases). The germline CDR1 and CDR2 sequences are MNHEY and SMNVEV (reference sequence). V was trimmed by 4 bases and J by 7 bases, leaving 8 bases between them. The CDR3 consists of 12 residues. The CDR3 DNA follows: TGTGCCAGCAGTTCCAGGGGTAATGAGCAGTTCTTC. It is translated as CASSSRGNEQFF.